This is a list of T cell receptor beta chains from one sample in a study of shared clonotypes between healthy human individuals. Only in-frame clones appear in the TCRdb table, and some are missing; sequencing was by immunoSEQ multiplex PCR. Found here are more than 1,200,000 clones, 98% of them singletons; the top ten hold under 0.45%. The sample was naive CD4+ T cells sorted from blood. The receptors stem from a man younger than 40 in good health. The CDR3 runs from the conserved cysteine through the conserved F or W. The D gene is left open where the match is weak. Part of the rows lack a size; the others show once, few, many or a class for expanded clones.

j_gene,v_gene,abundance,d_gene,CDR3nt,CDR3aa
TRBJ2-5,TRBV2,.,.,TGTGCCAGCATTAGGGACTTGATTCAAGAGACCCAGTACTTC,CASIRDLIQETQYF
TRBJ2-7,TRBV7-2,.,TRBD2,TGTGCCAGCAGCTTAGCTCCGACTAGCGGATACGAGCAGTACTTC,CASSLAPTSGYEQYF
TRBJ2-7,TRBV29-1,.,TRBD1,TGCAGCGTTGAAGGGACAGGGCTCGAGCAGTACTTC,CSVEGTGLEQYF
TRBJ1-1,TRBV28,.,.,TGTGCCAGCAGTTTTCTCGGGGAAGCTTTCTTT,CASSFLGEAFF
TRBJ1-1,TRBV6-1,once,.,TGTGCCAGCAGTAAACAGGTGAACACTGAAGCTTTCTTT,CASSKQVNTEAFF
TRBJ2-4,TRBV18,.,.,TGTGCCAGCTCACCGATTGCAGGGGTGGGTGTGGACATTCAGTACTTC,CASSPIAGVGVDIQYF
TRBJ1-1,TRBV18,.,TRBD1,TGTGCCAGCTCGCAGGGGACAGGGATGAACACTGAAGCTTTCTTT,CASSQGTGMNTEAFF
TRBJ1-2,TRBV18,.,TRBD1,TGTGCCAGCTCACCGCTAGGGACAGGTGGTGGCTACACCTTC,CASSPLGTGGGYTF
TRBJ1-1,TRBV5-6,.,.,TGTGCCAGCAGCTTGACCGGCACTGAAGCTTTCTTT,CASSLTGTEAFF
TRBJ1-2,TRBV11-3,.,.,TGTGCCAGCAGCTTACGAATTAACTATGGCTACACCTTC,CASSLRINYGYTF
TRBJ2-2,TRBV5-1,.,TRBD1,TGCGCCAGCAGCTTGAACAGGGGCGAAAACACCGGGGAGCTGTTTTTT,CASSLNRGENTGELFF
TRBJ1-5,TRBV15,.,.,TGTGCCACCAGCGACAGGACACTAAATCAGCCCCAGCATTTT,CATSDRTLNQPQHF
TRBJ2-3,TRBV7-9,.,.,TGTGCCAGCAGCTCCGCTAGGGTGGGGACAGATACGCAGTATTTT,CASSSARVGTDTQYF
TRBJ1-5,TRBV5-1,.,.,TGCGCCAGCAGCTTGGTGCCGGACGGGACTAATCAGCCCCAGCATTTT,CASSLVPDGTNQPQHF
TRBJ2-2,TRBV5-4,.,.,TGTGCCAGCAGCCCCCTAGGGTACACCGGGGAGCTGTTTTTT,CASSPLGYTGELFF
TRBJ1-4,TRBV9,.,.,TGTGCCAGCAGCAGGGAAGGCAGGAAAGAGGAAAAACTGTTTTTT,CASSREGRKEEKLFF
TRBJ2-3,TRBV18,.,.,TGTGCCAGCTCCCGAAGCACAGATACGCAGTATTTT,CASSRSTDTQYF
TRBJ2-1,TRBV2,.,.,TGTGCCAGCAGTGAAGAAGGGCGACTAGGCGATGAGCAGTTCTTC,CASSEEGRLGDEQFF
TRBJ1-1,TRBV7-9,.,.,TGTGCCAGCAGCTTAGCCCCGACGAACACTGAAGCTTTCTTT,CASSLAPTNTEAFF
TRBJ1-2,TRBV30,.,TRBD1,TGTGCCTGGAGGCCCACCGGGACAGGGTCCTACACCTTC,CAWRPTGTGSYTF
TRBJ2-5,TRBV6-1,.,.,TGTGCCAGCAGTCAAGGGGGTTTCGAGACCCAGTACTTC,CASSQGGFETQYF
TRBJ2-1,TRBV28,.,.,TGTGCCAGCAGCCAAATGGGTAGGGGAGTGAACAATGAGCAGTTCTTC,CASSQMGRGVNNEQFF
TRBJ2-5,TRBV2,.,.,TGTGCCAGGTCTGATCGACTTCGGGAGACCCAGTACTTC,CARSDRLRETQYF
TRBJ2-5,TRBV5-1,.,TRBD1,TGCGCCAGCAGCTTAGACAGGGGTTGGGAGACCCAGTACTTC,CASSLDRGWETQYF
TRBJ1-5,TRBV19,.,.,TGTGCCAGTAGTACCGCGAGAAGCAATCAGCCCCAGCATTTT,CASSTARSNQPQHF
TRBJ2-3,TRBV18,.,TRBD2,TGTGCCAGCTCACTTGGACTAGCCAGCACAGATACGCAGTATTTT,CASSLGLASTDTQYF
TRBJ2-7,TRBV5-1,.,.,TGCGCCAGCAGCTTAGGGACCAAGAGCTACGAGCAGTACTTC,CASSLGTKSYEQYF
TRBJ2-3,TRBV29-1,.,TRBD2,TGCAGCGTCGAGATACTAGCGGCTAGCACAGATACGCAGTATTTT,CSVEILAASTDTQYF
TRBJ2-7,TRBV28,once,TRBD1,TGTGCCAGCAGCCGCGCTGACAGGGGGTGGTACGAGCAGTACTTC,CASSRADRGWYEQYF